This note documents a single T cell receptor beta chain sequence. Its antigen is not known. The data were taken from a study of T cell responses to AZD1222 COVID-19 vaccine. Study-level points and caveats: The donors showed a predominance of white British ancestry and of females, with possible underestimation of clonal diversity. Spike was spanned by vaccine-associated CD4 TCRs, with dominance at 160-218 and 743-854.

Germline CDR1 and CDR2: GTSNPN and SVGIG (reference sequence). This CDR3 spans 12 amino acids. The V end lost 2 bases, the J end lost 5 bases, and 9 bases lay between the germline ends. Generated by immunoSEQ multiplex PCR, the TCRdb table keeps only in-frame clones and is missing some. The sample consists of some 70,000 clones, roughly 84% of them appearing once. This sequence was found in an adult in good health. Sequenced material: peripheral blood, taken on day 0 of AZD1222 vaccination. The chain joins TRBV30 to TRBJ1-1; no clear D gene. This CDR3 reads CAWSLSRTEAFF. CDR3 coding DNA: TGTGCCTGGAGTCTCTCTCGGACTGAAGCTTTCTTT.